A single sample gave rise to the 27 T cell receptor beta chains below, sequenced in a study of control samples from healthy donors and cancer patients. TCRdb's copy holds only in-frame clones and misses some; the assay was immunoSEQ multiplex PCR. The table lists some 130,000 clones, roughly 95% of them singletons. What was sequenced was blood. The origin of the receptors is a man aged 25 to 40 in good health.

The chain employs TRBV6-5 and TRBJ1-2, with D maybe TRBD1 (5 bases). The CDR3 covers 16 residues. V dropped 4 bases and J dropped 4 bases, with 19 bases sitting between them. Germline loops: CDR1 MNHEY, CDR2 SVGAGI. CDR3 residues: CASSWGRGPLLYGYTF. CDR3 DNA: TGTGCCAGCAGTTGGGGTCGGGGACCTTTACTCTATGGCTACACCTTC.

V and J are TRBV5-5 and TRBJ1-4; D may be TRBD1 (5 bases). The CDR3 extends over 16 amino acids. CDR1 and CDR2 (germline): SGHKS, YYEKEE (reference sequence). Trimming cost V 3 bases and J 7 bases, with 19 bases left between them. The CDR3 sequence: CASSYILRELSEKLFF. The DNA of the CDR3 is TGTGCCAGCAGCTATATCCTCAGGGAGTTGAGTGAAAAACTGTTTTTT. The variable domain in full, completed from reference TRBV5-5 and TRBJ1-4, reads DAGVTQSPTHLIKTRGQQVTLRCSPISGHKSVSWYQQVLGQGPQFIFQYYEKEERGRGNFPDRFSARQFPNYSSELNVNALLLGDSALYLCASSYILRELSEKLFFGSGTQLSVL.

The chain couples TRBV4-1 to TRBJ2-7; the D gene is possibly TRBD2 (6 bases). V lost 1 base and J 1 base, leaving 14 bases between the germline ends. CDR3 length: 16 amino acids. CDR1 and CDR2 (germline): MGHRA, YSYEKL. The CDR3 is CASSQAPGELSYEQYF. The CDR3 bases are TGCGCCAGCAGCCAAGCACCGGGGGAACTTTCCTACGAGCAGTACTTC.

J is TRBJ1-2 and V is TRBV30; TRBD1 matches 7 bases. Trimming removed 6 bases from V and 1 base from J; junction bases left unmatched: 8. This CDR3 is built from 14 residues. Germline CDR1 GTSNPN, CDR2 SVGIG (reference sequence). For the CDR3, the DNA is TGTGCCTGCCGGGACAGTCTTTTTAACTATGGCTACACCTTC. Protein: CACRDSLFNYGYTF.

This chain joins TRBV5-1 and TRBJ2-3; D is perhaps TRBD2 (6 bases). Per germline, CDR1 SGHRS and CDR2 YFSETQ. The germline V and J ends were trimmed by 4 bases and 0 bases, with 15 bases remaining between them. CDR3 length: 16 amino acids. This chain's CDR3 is CASSGGTRASTDTQYF. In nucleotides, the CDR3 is TGCGCCAGCAGCGGCGGGACCCGCGCTAGCACAGATACGCAGTATTTT.

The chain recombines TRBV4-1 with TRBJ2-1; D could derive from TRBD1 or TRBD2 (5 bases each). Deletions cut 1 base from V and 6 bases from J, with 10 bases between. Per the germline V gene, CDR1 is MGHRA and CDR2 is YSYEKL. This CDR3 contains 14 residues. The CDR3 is CASSQGGFGNEQFF. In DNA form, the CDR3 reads TGCGCCAGCAGCCAAGGGGGGTTCGGCAATGAGCAGTTCTTC.

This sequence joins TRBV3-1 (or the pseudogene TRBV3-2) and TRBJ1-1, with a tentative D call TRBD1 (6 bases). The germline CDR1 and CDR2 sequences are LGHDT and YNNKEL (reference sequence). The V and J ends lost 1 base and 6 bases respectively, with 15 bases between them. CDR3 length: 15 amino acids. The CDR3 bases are TGTGCCAGCAGCCAAGTAGGGGGGGTGACCCCTGAAGCTTTCTTT. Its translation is CASSQVGGVTPEAFF.

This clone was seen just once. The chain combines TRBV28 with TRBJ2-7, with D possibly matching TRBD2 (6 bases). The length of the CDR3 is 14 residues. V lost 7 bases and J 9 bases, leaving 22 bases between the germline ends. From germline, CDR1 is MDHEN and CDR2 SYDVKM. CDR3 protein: CASTTGGINTVQYF. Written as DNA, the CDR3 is TGTGCCAGCACCACTGGCGGGATTAATACGGTGCAGTACTTC.

This CDR3 reads CASSRTGSTEAFF. The CDR3 DNA follows: TGTGCCAGCAGTCGGACAGGAAGCACTGAAGCTTTCTTT. The V and J genes are TRBV2 and TRBJ1-1; 7 bases line up with TRBD1. The V and J ends lost 5 bases and 4 bases, in that order; junction bases with no gene match: 4. Germline V gene lookup returns CDR1 SNHLY and CDR2 FYNNEI. The CDR3 totals 13 residues.

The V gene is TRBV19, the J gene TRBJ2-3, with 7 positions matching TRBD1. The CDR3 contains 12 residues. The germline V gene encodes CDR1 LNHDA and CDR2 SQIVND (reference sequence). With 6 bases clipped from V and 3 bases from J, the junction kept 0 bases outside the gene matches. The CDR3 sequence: CASRGQTDTQYF. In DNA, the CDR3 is TGTGCCAGTAGGGGACAGACAGATACGCAGTATTTT.

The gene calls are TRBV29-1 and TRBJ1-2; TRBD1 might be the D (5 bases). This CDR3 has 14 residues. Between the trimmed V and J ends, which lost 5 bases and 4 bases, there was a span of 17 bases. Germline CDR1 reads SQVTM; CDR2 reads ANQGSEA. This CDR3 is CSVLQVPGAYGYTF. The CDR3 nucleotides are TGCAGCGTTCTACAGGTCCCCGGGGCCTATGGCTACACCTTC.

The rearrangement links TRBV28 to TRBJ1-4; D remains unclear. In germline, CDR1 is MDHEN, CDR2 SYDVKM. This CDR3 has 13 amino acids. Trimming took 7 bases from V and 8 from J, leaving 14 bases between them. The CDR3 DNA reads TGTGCCAGCAATGAGGGAAGAATGGAAAAACTGTTTTTT. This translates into CASNEGRMEKLFF.

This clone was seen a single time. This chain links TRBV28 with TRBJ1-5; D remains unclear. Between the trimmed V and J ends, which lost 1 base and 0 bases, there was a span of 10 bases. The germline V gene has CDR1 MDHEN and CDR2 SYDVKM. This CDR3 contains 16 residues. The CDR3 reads CASSLYGRLSNQPQHF. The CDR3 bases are TGTGCCAGCAGTTTATACGGTCGGCTTAGCAATCAGCCCCAGCATTTT. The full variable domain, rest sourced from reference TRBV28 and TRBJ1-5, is DVKVTQSSRYLVKRTGEKVFLECVQDMDHENMFWYRQDPGLGLRLIYFSYDVKMKEKGDIPEGYSVSREKKERFSLILESASTNQTSMYLCASSLYGRLSNQPQHFGDGTRLSIL.

Written as DNA, the CDR3 is TGTGCCAGCAGCCCCCGGGGGGGGAGGGATCCCAACCCCTTCGAGCAGTACTTC. It encodes CASSPRGGRDPNPFEQYF. The chain carries TRBV11-2 and TRBJ2-7; 8 bases match TRBD2. Germline V gene data show CDR1 as SGHAT and CDR2 as FQNNGV. V lost 5 bases, J lost 6 bases, and 21 bases stayed unmatched. The CDR3 sequence is 18 residues long.

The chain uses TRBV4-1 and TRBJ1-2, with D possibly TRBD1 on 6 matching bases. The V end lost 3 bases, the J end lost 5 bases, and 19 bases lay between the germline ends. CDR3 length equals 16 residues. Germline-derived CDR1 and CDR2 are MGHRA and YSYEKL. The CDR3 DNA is TGCGCCAGCAGCCACCCCGGACAGCCGATTGGATATGGCTACACCTTC. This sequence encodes CASSHPGQPIGYGYTF.

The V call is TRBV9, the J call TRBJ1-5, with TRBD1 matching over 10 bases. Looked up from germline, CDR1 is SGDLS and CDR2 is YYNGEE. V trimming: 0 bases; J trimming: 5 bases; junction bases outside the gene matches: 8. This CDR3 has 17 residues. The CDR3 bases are TGTGCCAGCAGCGTAGGTCTGGGACAGGGGCCGGATCAGCCCCAGCATTTT. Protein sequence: CASSVGLGQGPDQPQHF. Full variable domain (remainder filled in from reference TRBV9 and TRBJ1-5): DSGVTQTPKHLITATGQRVTLRCSPRSGDLSVYWYQQSLDQGLQFLIQYYNGEERAKGNILERFSAQQFPDLHSELNLSSLELGDSALYFCASSVGLGQGPDQPQHFGDGTRLSIL.

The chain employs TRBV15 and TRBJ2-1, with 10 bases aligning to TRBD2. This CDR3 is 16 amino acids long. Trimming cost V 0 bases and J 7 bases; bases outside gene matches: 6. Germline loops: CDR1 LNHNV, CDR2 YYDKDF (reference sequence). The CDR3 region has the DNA TGTGCCACCAGCAGAGAGGTAACAGCGGGGGGGAATGAGCAGTTCTTC. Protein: CATSREVTAGGNEQFF.

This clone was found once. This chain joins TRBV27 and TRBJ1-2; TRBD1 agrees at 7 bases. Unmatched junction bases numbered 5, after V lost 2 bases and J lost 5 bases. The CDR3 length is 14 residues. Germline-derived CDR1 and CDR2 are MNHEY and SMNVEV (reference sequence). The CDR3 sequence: CASSLRQGIYGYTF. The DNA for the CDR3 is TGTGCCAGCAGTTTAAGACAGGGAATATATGGCTACACCTTC.

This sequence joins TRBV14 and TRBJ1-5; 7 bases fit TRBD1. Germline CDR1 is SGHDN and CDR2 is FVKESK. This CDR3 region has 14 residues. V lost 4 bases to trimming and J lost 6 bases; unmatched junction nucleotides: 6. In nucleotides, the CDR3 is TGTGCCAGCAGCCTCCAGGGGGGCGGTCAGCCCCAGCATTTT. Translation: CASSLQGGGQPQHF.

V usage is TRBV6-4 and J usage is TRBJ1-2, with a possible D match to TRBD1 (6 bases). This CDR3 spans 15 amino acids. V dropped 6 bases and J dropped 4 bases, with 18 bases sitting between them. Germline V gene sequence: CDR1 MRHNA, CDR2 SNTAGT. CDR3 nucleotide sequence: TGTGCCAGCAGCCTAAAACAGGGCTCGGGCTATGGCTACACCTTC. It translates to CASSLKQGSGYGYTF.

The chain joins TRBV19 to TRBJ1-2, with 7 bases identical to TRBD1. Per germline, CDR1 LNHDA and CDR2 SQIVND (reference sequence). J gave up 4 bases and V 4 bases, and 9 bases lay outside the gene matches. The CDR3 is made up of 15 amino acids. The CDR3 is CASSRQGAVGYGYTF. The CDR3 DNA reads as TGTGCCAGTAGTAGACAGGGCGCGGTCGGCTATGGCTACACCTTC.

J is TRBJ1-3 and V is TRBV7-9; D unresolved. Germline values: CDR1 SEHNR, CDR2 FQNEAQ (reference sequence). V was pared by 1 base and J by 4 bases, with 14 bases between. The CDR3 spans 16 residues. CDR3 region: CASSLGRPGPGNTIYF. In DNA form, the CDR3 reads TGTGCCAGCAGCTTAGGGCGCCCTGGGCCCGGAAACACCATATATTTT.

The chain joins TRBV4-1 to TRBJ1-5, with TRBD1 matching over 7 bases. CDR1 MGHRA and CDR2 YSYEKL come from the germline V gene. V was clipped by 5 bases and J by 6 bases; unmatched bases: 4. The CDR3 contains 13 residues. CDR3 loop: CASSRTGSQPQHF. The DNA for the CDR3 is TGCGCCAGCAGCAGGACAGGCAGTCAGCCCCAGCATTTT.

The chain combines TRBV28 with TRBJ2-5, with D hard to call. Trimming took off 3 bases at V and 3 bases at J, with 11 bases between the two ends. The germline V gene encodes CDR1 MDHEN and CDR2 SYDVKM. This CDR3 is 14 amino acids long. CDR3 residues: CASSFPNSEETQYF. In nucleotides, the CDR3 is TGTGCCAGCAGTTTCCCCAATAGTGAAGAGACCCAGTACTTC.

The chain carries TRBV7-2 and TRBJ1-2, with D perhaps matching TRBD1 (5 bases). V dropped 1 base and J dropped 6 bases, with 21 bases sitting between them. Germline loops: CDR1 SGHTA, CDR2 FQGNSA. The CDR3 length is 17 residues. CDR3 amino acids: CASSLVRQILAYNGYTF. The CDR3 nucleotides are TGTGCCAGCAGCTTAGTCCGACAGATCCTCGCGTATAATGGCTACACCTTC.

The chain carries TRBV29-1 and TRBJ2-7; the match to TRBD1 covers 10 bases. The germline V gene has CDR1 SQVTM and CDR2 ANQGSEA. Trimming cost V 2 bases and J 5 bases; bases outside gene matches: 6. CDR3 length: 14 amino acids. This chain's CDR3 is CSVEPGQGRHEQYF. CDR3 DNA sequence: TGCAGCGTTGAACCGGGACAGGGGAGACACGAGCAGTACTTC.

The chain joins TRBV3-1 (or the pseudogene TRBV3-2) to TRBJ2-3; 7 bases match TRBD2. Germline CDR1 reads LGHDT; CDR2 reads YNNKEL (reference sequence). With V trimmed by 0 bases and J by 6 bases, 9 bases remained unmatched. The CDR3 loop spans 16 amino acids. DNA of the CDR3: TGTGCCAGCAGCCAAGATCAAGGACTAGGGGCGGATACGCAGTATTTT. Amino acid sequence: CASSQDQGLGADTQYF.